The 24 T cell receptor beta chains presented below share a single source sample, sequenced in a study of blood T cell repertoires in COVID-19. Libraries were prepared by immunoSEQ multiplex PCR; TCRdb keeps only in-frame clonotypes and omits some of them. In the table there are roughly 200,000 clones, 65% to 85% of which are singletons. The sample consisted of peripheral blood. These receptors were collected from a man between 50 and 59 years old with active or convalescent COVID-19.

This clone has more than one count but fewer than ten. The chain joins TRBV7-3 to TRBJ1-6; 7 positions match TRBD1. Germline V gene data show CDR1 as SGHTA and CDR2 as FQGTGA. This CDR3 has 16 residues. The V gene end was trimmed by 1 base and the J gene end by 6 bases; junction bases not matched to a gene: 6. CDR3 in DNA: TGTGCCAGCAGCTTAAATCCGACAGGGACTAATTCACCCCTCCACTTT. Translating it yields CASSLNPTGTNSPLHF.

The rearrangement links TRBV12-3 or TRBV12-4 to TRBJ2-1; 9 nucleotides match TRBD2. The CDR3 length is 11 residues. J gave up 15 bases and V 7 bases, and 7 bases lay outside the gene matches. In DNA, the CDR3 is TGTGCCAGCAATAGCGGGGGAAAGACGTTCTTC. It specifies CASNSGGKTFF.

V and J are TRBV3-1 (or the pseudogene TRBV3-2) and TRBJ1-2, with TRBD1 matching 8 bases. J lost 4 bases, V lost 3 bases, and 10 bases had no gene match. This CDR3 has 16 residues. Per germline, CDR1 LGHDT and CDR2 YNNKEL (reference sequence). DNA of the CDR3: TGTGCCAGCAGCCAGTCGGGCAGGGGGCTGGGCTATGGCTACACCTTC. Its protein product is CASSQSGRGLGYGYTF.

CDR3 bases: TGTGCCAGCAGTGAGACTAGCGGGGGGGCGTCCAATGAGCAGTTCTTC. Amino acid sequence: CASSETSGGASNEQFF. The V and J genes are TRBV2 and TRBJ2-1, with 14 positions matching TRBD2. This CDR3 has 16 residues. V shed 3 bases and J 6 bases; nucleotides not matched to a gene: 4. Looked up from germline, CDR1 is SNHLY and CDR2 is FYNNEI.

The chain uses TRBV7-2 and TRBJ1-2; TRBD1 might be the D (6 bases). Per the germline V gene, CDR1 is SGHTA and CDR2 is FQGNSA. The length of the CDR3 is 15 residues. V lost 5 bases and J lost 4, with 17 bases in between. This chain's CDR3 is CASSPDRTLGYGYTF. The CDR3 coding sequence is TGTGCCAGCAGCCCCGACAGGACCCTTGGCTATGGCTACACCTTC.

This clone was detected a few times. The chain combines TRBV6-5 with TRBJ2-5; TRBD1 agrees at 11 bases. The CDR3 runs 15 residues. From germline, CDR1 is MNHEY and CDR2 SVGAGI. The J segment lost 4 bases and the V segment lost 6 bases, leaving 7 bases of the junction unmatched. This CDR3 reads CASRASGTGGETQYF. The CDR3 nucleotides are TGTGCCAGCAGGGCTTCCGGGACAGGGGGAGAGACCCAGTACTTC.

The gene calls are TRBV19 and TRBJ2-5; 8 bases fit TRBD2. The CDR3 has 15 amino acids. V lost 10 bases, J lost 4 bases, and 14 bases stayed unmatched. Per the germline V gene, CDR1 is LNHDA and CDR2 is SQIVND (reference sequence). The CDR3 DNA reads as TGTGCCACCCAGAGACGCGGGGGGCGCGGAGAGACCCAGTACTTC. Protein sequence: CATQRRGGRGETQYF.

This clone was observed a few times. V gene TRBV15 combines with J gene TRBJ2-1, with a weak D call TRBD2 (7 bases). V lost 5 bases and J lost 5, with 10 bases in between. The CDR3 spans 13 residues. Germline V lookup: CDR1 LNHNV, CDR2 YYDKDF (reference sequence). The CDR3 DNA sequence: TGTGCCACCAGCGGGGGGGCAAACAATGAGCAGTTCTTC. This sequence encodes CATSGGANNEQFF.

The chain has TRBV29-1 and TRBJ2-3; the D gene is possibly TRBD1 (5 bases). Trimming cost V 5 bases and J 0 bases, with 9 bases left between them. This CDR3 is 13 amino acids long. Germline CDR1 is SQVTM and CDR2 is ANQGSEA. The DNA for the CDR3 is TGCAGCGTTACAGGCGATAGCACAGATACGCAGTATTTT. Protein product: CSVTGDSTDTQYF.

J is TRBJ2-1 and V is TRBV11-3, with 9 bases matching TRBD2. The CDR3 extends over 16 amino acids. Per the germline V gene, CDR1 is SGHNT and CDR2 is YENEEA. J lost 1 base, V lost 4 bases, and 5 bases had no gene match. CDR3 bases: TGTGCCAGCAGCTCCTCGACTAGCGGTTCCTACAATGAGCAGTTCTTC. As protein: CASSSSTSGSYNEQFF. Using reference TRBV11-3 and TRBJ2-1 for the parts outside the CDR3, the full variable domain is EAGVVQSPRYKIIEKKQPVAFWCNPISGHNTLYWYLQNLGQGPELLIRYENEEAVDDSQLPKDRFSAERLKGVDSTLKIQPAELGDSAVYLCASSSSTSGSYNEQFFGPGTRLTVL.

In this sample, this clone turned up a few times. This CDR3 reads CASSPTGPYEQYF. For the CDR3, the DNA is TGTGCCAGCTCACCAACAGGACCCTACGAGCAGTACTTC. The chain uses TRBV18 and TRBJ2-7; D is possibly TRBD1 (5 bases). Germline V lookup: CDR1 KGHSH, CDR2 LQKENI. V lost 2 bases and J lost 2, with 7 bases in between. CDR3 size: 13 residues.

The gene calls are TRBV27 and TRBJ2-3, with a weak D call TRBD1 (6 bases). Trimming cost V 4 bases and J 2 bases, with 10 bases left between them. CDR1 and CDR2 (germline): MNHEY, SMNVEV (reference sequence). The CDR3 is 14 amino acids. CDR3: CASSWTANTDTQYF. The CDR3 DNA follows: TGTGCCAGCAGTTGGACAGCTAACACAGATACGCAGTATTTT.

This chain uses TRBV5-8 with TRBJ2-2; the D gene is possibly TRBD2 (6 bases). CDR1 and CDR2 (germline): SGHTS, YDEGEE. The length of the CDR3 is 15 residues. Trimming pared 4 bases from V and 8 bases from J, leaving 18 bases between. The CDR3 DNA reads TGTGCCAGCAGCGTGACTCGCGGGGCGCTTGGGGAGCTGTTTTTT. Translation: CASSVTRGALGELFF.

This clone has only a few counts. The rearrangement joins TRBV7-8 to TRBJ1-1; D is uncertain. The CDR3 consists of 13 residues. Germline CDR1 reads SGHVS; CDR2 reads FQNEAQ. V dropped 1 base and J dropped 6 bases, with 9 bases sitting between them. CDR3 sequence (DNA): TGTGCCAGCAGCTTAGGGGAGTTGGCTGAAGCTTTCTTT. It encodes CASSLGELAEAFF.

The V gene is TRBV5-3, the J gene TRBJ1-5; maybe TRBD1 (6 bases). TRBV5-3 is identified as an open reading frame with a role that is uncertain. There are 15 residues in the CDR3. V gave up 4 bases and J gave up 7 bases, with 18 bases separating them. CDR3 residues: CARSAGQLLLQPQHF. As DNA, the CDR3 is TGTGCCAGAAGCGCAGGACAGCTACTTTTACAGCCCCAGCATTTT.

The rearrangement links TRBV5-4 to TRBJ1-6; possible D gene TRBD1, 5 bases. V lost 1 base and J 2 bases, leaving 7 bases between the germline ends. This CDR3 has 15 residues. CDR1 is SGHNT, CDR2 YYREEE, per germline (reference sequence). This CDR3 reads CASSLTGAYNSPLHF. The CDR3 nucleotides are TGTGCCAGCAGCTTGACAGGCGCCTATAATTCACCCCTCCACTTT.

The CDR3 is CASSLARRDRHVYEQYF. The CDR3 DNA reads TGTGCCAGCAGCTTAGCGCGTCGGGACAGACACGTCTACGAGCAGTACTTC. This chain connects TRBV7-9 to TRBJ2-7; 7 nucleotides align to TRBD1. This CDR3 is 17 amino acids long. The J segment lost 3 bases and the V segment lost 0 bases, leaving 11 bases of the junction unmatched. Germline V CDR1 and CDR2: SEHNR, FQNEAQ (reference sequence).

This clone was found a few times. The V and J genes are TRBV3-1 (or the pseudogene TRBV3-2) and TRBJ2-3; TRBD1 is a possible D gene (5 bases). V lost 0 bases to trimming and J lost 9 bases, with 16 bases between them. The germline CDR1 and CDR2 sequences are LGHDT and YNNKEL (reference sequence). The CDR3 has 15 residues. CDR3 in DNA: TGTGCCAGCAGCCAAGATCCGGCCAAAGCAGGGACGCAGTATTTT. Residues: CASSQDPAKAGTQYF.

This rearrangement joins TRBV6-5 to TRBJ1-1; TRBD1 might be the D (6 bases). Trimming stripped 3 bases from V and 2 bases from J, with 10 bases between. The CDR3 totals 14 residues. Germline V gene sequence: CDR1 MNHEY, CDR2 SVGAGI. The CDR3 region is CASSYGTSNTEAFF. In nucleotides, the CDR3 is TGTGCCAGCAGTTATGGGACAAGTAACACTGAAGCTTTCTTT.

This chain joins TRBV24-1 and TRBJ1-1; TRBD1 might be the D (6 bases). Germline V gene data show CDR1 as KGHDR and CDR2 as SFDVKD. The CDR3 spans 12 residues. V dropped 12 bases and J dropped 2 bases, with 12 bases sitting between them. Here the CDR3 DNA reads TGTGCCTCGGGGGGGCTCAACACTGAAGCTTTCTTT. Translating it yields CASGGLNTEAFF.

This chain uses TRBV10-3 with TRBJ2-5; D possibly corresponds to TRBD2 (6 bases). CDR1 and CDR2 from the germline V gene are ENHRY and SYGVKD. This CDR3 region has 13 residues. Trimming pared 5 bases from V and 3 bases from J, leaving 10 bases between. The chain's CDR3 is CAISPGTEETQYF. The DNA of the CDR3 is TGTGCCATCAGTCCTGGGACTGAAGAGACCCAGTACTTC.

V usage is TRBV29-1 and J usage is TRBJ2-2, with 10 positions matching TRBD1. This CDR3 is 15 amino acids long. Germline V gene lookup returns CDR1 SQVTM and CDR2 ANQGSEA. V lost 4 bases, J lost 7 bases, and 9 bases stayed unmatched. This chain's CDR3 is CSVGMGQGRIGELFF. The CDR3 nucleotides read TGCAGCGTTGGAATGGGACAGGGGAGGATCGGGGAGCTGTTTTTT.

This clone was seen once. The CDR3 region is CASSLSGTGDQPQHF. CDR3 coding DNA: TGTGCCAGCAGCTTGTCCGGGACAGGGGATCAGCCCCAGCATTTT. V gene TRBV7-8 combines with J gene TRBJ1-5; 10 bases are shared with TRBD1. After removal of 3 bases from V and 5 bases from J, the junction contained 4 bases not matched to a gene. Germline V CDR1 and CDR2: SGHVS, FQNEAQ. This CDR3 is built from 15 residues.

This clone occurred once. V is TRBV29-1 and J is TRBJ2-5, with D possibly matching TRBD2 (5 bases). Germline CDR1 SQVTM, CDR2 ANQGSEA. Trimming took 3 bases from V and 5 from J, leaving 10 bases between them. The CDR3 has 12 amino acids. The CDR3 nucleotides are TGCAGCGTTGAGCTTTCGGGGGAGACCCAGTACTTC. Translated, it gives CSVELSGETQYF. The complete variable domain, with remaining parts taken from reference TRBV29-1 and TRBJ2-5, reads SAVISQKPSRDICQRGTSLTIQCQVDSQVTMMFWYRQQPGQSLTLIATANQGSEATYESGFVIDKFPISRPNLTFSTLTVSNMSPEDSSIYLCSVELSGETQYFGPGTRLLVL.